Detailed here is one TCR beta chain. The antigen remains unidentified. This entry belongs to a study of cytomegalovirus exposure and HLA in healthy donors. The germline V and J ends were trimmed by 4 bases and 2 bases, with 16 bases remaining between them. Germline V gives CDR1 SGHDT, CDR2 YYEEEE. CDR3 length equals 15 residues. Study-wide findings and caveats: The study labeled fewer than 200 TCR beta chains cytomegalovirus-associated. Across donors, presence/absence analyses took sequencing depth to be roughly uniform.

The PCR used 60 Vbeta and 13 Jbeta primers. Method: immunoSEQ multiplex PCR; TCRdb's copy keeps in-frame clones and lacks some. The table has tens of thousands of clones, 72% seen once. This clonotype originated in a woman between 40 and 50 years old in good health and CMV-seropositive. Material: PBMCs. The chain recombines TRBV5-6 with TRBJ2-7; possibly TRBD2 for D (6 bases). The CDR3 spells CASSRSGRGPYEQYF. In nucleotides, the CDR3 is TGTGCCAGCAGCCGTAGTGGGCGGGGCCCCTACGAGCAGTACTTC.